This T cell receptor (beta chain) derives from a study of T cell clonality in common variable immunodeficiency. Study observations and caveats: In common variable immunodeficiency, TCR beta chains reportedly carried fewer deletions and N-nucleotide insertions.

This clone was seen repeatedly, ten times or more. The antigen remains undetermined. The read is 3 residues too short to cover the CDR3 end, so that end is filled in from the germline J gene. V lost 4 bases and J lost 5, with 14 bases in between. This CDR3 has 13 residues. Per the germline V gene, CDR1 is DFQATT and CDR2 is SNEGSKA (reference sequence). Libraries were prepared by immunoSEQ multiplex PCR; TCRdb keeps only in-frame clonotypes and omits some of them. Recorded here are about 43,000 clones, none singletons. This clonotype was sampled from a person aged 18 to 75 in good health. J is TRBJ1-1 and V is TRBV20-1; possibly TRBD1 for D (6 bases). Specimen: peripheral blood mononuclear cells. The CDR3 here is CSATGQYSTEAFF. The CDR3 DNA, read in part, is TGCAGTGCTACGGGACAATACTCAACTGAA.